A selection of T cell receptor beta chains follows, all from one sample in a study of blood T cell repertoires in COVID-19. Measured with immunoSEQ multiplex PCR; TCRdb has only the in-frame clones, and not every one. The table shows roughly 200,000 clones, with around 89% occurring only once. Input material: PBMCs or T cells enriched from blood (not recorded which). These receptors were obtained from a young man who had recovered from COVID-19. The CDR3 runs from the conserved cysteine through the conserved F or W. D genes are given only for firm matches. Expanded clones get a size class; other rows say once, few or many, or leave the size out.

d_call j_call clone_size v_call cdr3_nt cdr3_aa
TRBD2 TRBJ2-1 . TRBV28 TGTGCCAGCAGGACATCCGAACTAGCGGGAGTGATTGAGCAGTTCTTC CASRTSELAGVIEQFF
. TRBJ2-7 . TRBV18 TGTGCCAGCTCGCCGGGGACTGACTACGAGCAGTACTTC CASSPGTDYEQYF
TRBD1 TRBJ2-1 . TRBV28 TGTGCCAGCAGTTCCCACAGGGGCAGGAATGAGCAGTTCTTC CASSSHRGRNEQFF
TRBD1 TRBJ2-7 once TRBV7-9 TGTGCCAGCAGCTCTACCCAACAAAACAGGGGGCGGAACGAGCAGTACTTC CASSSTQQNRGRNEQYF
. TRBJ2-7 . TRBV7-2 TGTGCCAGCAGCTTAGCCCAGGACTCTTGGCAGTACTTC CASSLAQDSWQYF
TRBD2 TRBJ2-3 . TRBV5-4 TGTGCCAGCAGCTTGGGGACTAGCGGCAGCACAGATACGCAGTATTTT CASSLGTSGSTDTQYF
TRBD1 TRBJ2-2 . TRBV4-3 TGCGCCAGCAGCCAACAACAGGGGGCAAAGCGCACCGGGGAGCTGTTTTTT CASSQQQGAKRTGELFF
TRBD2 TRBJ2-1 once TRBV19 TGTGCCACCGGGGGCGGGAGGCGGATCTACAATGAGCAGTTCTTC CATGGGRRIYNEQFF
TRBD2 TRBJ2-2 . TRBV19 TGTGCCAGTATCAATCGGGGACTAGCGGAGAACACCGGGGAGCTGTTTTTT CASINRGLAENTGELFF
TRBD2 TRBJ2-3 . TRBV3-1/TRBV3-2 TGTGCCAGCAGCCAAGATACGGGGGGGGCGATATGGACAGATACGCAGTATTTT CASSQDTGGAIWTDTQYF